The 5 T cell receptor beta chains in this list originate from one sample, sequenced in a study of blood T cells in healthy people across ages. The authors ran a second PCR of about 6 to 11 cycles using a sample-barcoded 5' primer and a J-beta primer mix. Each CDR3 protein is one row after TCRdb ran MiXCR on the 5' RACE reads. The table lists roughly 800,000 distinct CDR3 sequences, under 40% of them singletons. Source material: blood. The receptor source for this set is a man aged 18 to 29 in good health.

This clonotype was seen at least ten times. The genes are TRBV7-2 and TRBJ2-5, with 8 bases fitting TRBD2. J was trimmed by 5 bases and V by 1 base; bases with no gene match: 3. The CDR3 is 14 amino acids. CDR1 is SGHTA and CDR2 is FQGNSA in the germline V gene. CDR3 sequence reads: CASSLEVAGETQYF. CDR3 sequence (DNA): TGTGCCAGCAGCTTAGAGGTAGCGGGGGAGACCCAGTACTTC.

The rearrangement uses TRBV2 and TRBJ2-7; D remains ambiguous. CDR3 length equals 12 residues. The germline gives CDR1 SNHLY, CDR2 FYNNEI. V was trimmed by 6 bases and J by 1 base, leaving 7 bases between them. CDR3: CASRGLSYEQYF. CDR3 coding DNA: TGTGCCAGCAGGGGCCTGTCCTACGAGCAGTACTTC.

The chain couples TRBV7-9 to TRBJ2-1; D not resolved. Deletions cut 2 bases from V and 2 bases from J, with 10 bases between. This CDR3 is built from 15 residues. The germline CDR1 and CDR2 sequences are SEHNR and FQNEAQ (reference sequence). The CDR3: CASSLFLGPYNEQFF. In DNA form, the CDR3 reads TGTGCCAGCAGCTTATTTCTAGGGCCCTACAATGAGCAGTTCTTC.

This clonotype was counted a few times. The genes are TRBV7-9 and TRBJ1-2; tentative D call: TRBD1 (6 bases). Trimming took 3 bases from V and 7 from J, leaving 27 bases between them. The CDR3 has 18 residues. CDR1 and CDR2 (germline): SEHNR, FQNEAQ (reference sequence). DNA for the CDR3: TGTGCCAGCAGCTTTGGCGCGGGGGGGATGGACAGCGGCATTGGCTACACCTTC. It encodes CASSFGAGGMDSGIGYTF.

This chain joins TRBV7-2 and TRBJ2-1; maybe TRBD1 (6 bases). The DNA end is a closer match to TRBJ2-7, so the J assignment may be wrong. Germline V lookup: CDR1 SGHTA, CDR2 FQGNSA. The CDR3 contains 14 residues. CDR3 amino acids: CASSLRDMINEQYF. In DNA, the CDR3 is TGTGCCAGCAGCCTCCGGGACATGATTAATGAGCAGTACTTC.